This TCR beta chain comes out of a study of T cells in Graves' hyperthyroidism and ophthalmopathy. Study overall: Pretreatment peripheral blood was obtained at initial diagnosis.

V lost 4 bases and J lost 4, with 14 bases in between. This CDR3 region has 14 residues. Per germline, CDR1 SGHRS and CDR2 YFSETQ. As regards this clonotype: The target antigen is unknown.

Researchers amplified the TCR beta CDR3 regions from RNA transcripts. With the HTBI primer set, the TCR CDR3 went through a first round of RT-PCR. TCRdb processed the multiplex PCR reads anew with MiXCR; each CDR3 protein has one entry. The repertoire includes hundreds of thousands of distinct CDR3 sequences, about 15% of them detected once, and about 13% sits in the top ten. Study-wide findings and caveats: Ophthalmopathy onset followed model prediction by a median approximately 6.2 months.

Each diagnosis was grounded in clinical symptoms, serum thyroxine and TRAb, thyroid ultrasound, and orbital computed tomography. This receptor was taken from a man aged 18 to 35 with Graves' ophthalmopathy. The V and J genes are TRBV5-1 and TRBJ2-5; tentative D call: TRBD2 (6 bases). Material: blood. DNA of the CDR3: TGCGCCAGCAGCGGCGGGACGGTCTCAGAGACCCAGTACTTC. Protein: CASSGGTVSETQYF.